These 25 T cell receptor beta chains share one sample of origin, sequenced in a study of lymphopenia after photon versus proton radiotherapy. The data were produced by immunoSEQ multiplex PCR, yet TCRdb's version contains in-frame clones alone and is incomplete. The table includes 65,000 to 85,000 clones, 92% detected once. This specimen was peripheral blood, taken from a patient treated with photon-based radiotherapy. The receptors here all came from a woman in her thirties or forties with cholangiocarcinoma.

The gene calls are TRBV7-9 and TRBJ2-7; 7 nucleotides match TRBD1. The V and J ends lost 1 base and 5 bases, in that order; junction bases with no gene match: 5. Germline V gene sequence: CDR1 SEHNR, CDR2 FQNEAQ (reference sequence). This CDR3 region has 14 residues. CDR3 region: CASSLGQGDNEQYF. The CDR3 DNA reads as TGTGCCAGCAGCTTAGGACAGGGCGATAACGAGCAGTACTTC. Filled out from reference TRBV7-9 and TRBJ2-7, the complete variable domain reads DTGVSQNPRHKITKRGQNVTFRCDPISEHNRLYWYRQTLGQGPEFLTYFQNEAQLEKSRLLSDRFSAERPKGSFSTLEIQRTEQGDSAMYLCASSLGQGDNEQYFGPGTRLTVT.

The V gene is TRBV7-3, the J gene TRBJ2-3, with D perhaps matching TRBD2 (6 bases). The germline CDR1 and CDR2 sequences are SGHTA and FQGTGA. V dropped 5 bases and J dropped 6 bases, with 12 bases sitting between them. The CDR3 contains 13 residues. Here the CDR3 reads CASSSPGGDTQYF. CDR3 coding DNA: TGTGCCAGCAGCAGTCCAGGAGGGGATACGCAGTATTTT.

The rearrangement uses TRBV29-1 and TRBJ1-1; D uncertain. The CDR3 spans 12 residues. Germline CDR1 is SQVTM and CDR2 is ANQGSEA. Between the trimmed V and J ends, which lost 3 bases and 1 base, there was a span of 6 bases. CDR3 loop: CSVEGWNTEAFF. The CDR3 bases are TGCAGCGTTGAGGGGTGGAACACTGAAGCTTTCTTT.

This clone has only one observation. The chain carries TRBV5-4 and TRBJ2-3; D gene unclear. From germline, CDR1 is SGHNT and CDR2 YYREEE (reference sequence). CDR3 length: 15 amino acids. Trimming stripped 0 bases from V and 0 bases from J, with 8 bases between. Written as DNA, the CDR3 is TGTGCCAGCAGCTTGGGTAGGTCCAGCACAGATACGCAGTATTTT. It codes for CASSLGRSSTDTQYF.

Only one count was recorded for this clone. This rearrangement joins TRBV28 to TRBJ1-5; D is unresolved. The germline CDR1 and CDR2 sequences are MDHEN and SYDVKM. The V and J ends lost 7 bases and 3 bases respectively, with 7 bases between them. The CDR3 consists of 12 residues. The CDR3 loop is CASTEDNQPQHF. In nucleotides, the CDR3 is TGTGCCAGCACAGAGGACAATCAGCCCCAGCATTTT.

The chain recombines TRBV18 with TRBJ1-4; D gene uncertain. V was shortened by 2 bases and J by 0 bases, with 7 bases between the two germline ends. The germline V gene encodes CDR1 KGHSH and CDR2 LQKENI. CDR3 size: 15 residues. CDR3: CASSPSRTTNEKLFF. Here the CDR3 DNA reads TGTGCCAGCTCACCATCACGGACAACTAATGAAAAACTGTTTTTT.

J is TRBJ2-1 and V is TRBV9; TRBD2 aligns across 11 bases. The V segment lost 1 base and the J segment 9 bases; nucleotides outside the gene matches: 3. This CDR3 has 14 residues. CDR1 SGDLS and CDR2 YYNGEE come from the germline V gene. The CDR3 DNA reads TGTGCCAGCAGCGTACTAGCGGGAGGACGTGAGCAGTTCTTC. Translation: CASSVLAGGREQFF.

The chain employs TRBV30 and TRBJ1-1; D gene uncertain. Germline assignment: CDR1 GTSNPN and CDR2 SVGIG (reference sequence). The length of the CDR3 is 14 residues. Trimming cost V 4 bases and J 10 bases, with 22 bases left between them. This CDR3 reads CAWIFHKHQWVAFF. The CDR3 DNA sequence: TGTGCCTGGATTTTCCACAAACACCAATGGGTAGCTTTCTTT.

The chain links TRBV2 to TRBJ2-3; D gene unclear. Deletions cut 8 bases from V and 6 bases from J, with 9 bases between. CDR3 length equals 11 residues. Germline values: CDR1 SNHLY, CDR2 FYNNEI. CDR3 DNA sequence: TGTGCCAGCCGTTGGGTGGATACGCAGTATTTT. It codes for CASRWVDTQYF.

The genes are TRBV7-8 and TRBJ1-2, with TRBD1 identical over 8 bases. V dropped 4 bases and J dropped 1; count of bases not matched to a gene: 11. The CDR3 is made up of 17 amino acids. In germline, CDR1 is SGHVS, CDR2 FQNEAQ. In DNA form, the CDR3 reads TGTGCCAGCAGCTCATGGGGGGAGACAGGGGATAACTATGGCTACACCTTC. Protein: CASSSWGETGDNYGYTF.

The rearrangement links TRBV21-1 to TRBJ1-1. TRBV21-1 corresponds to a pseudogene. This CDR3 spans 10 amino acids. CDR3 in amino acids: CAPGGTEAFF. The CDR3 DNA sequence: TGTGCCCCCGGGGGGACTGAAGCTTTCTTT.

The chain couples TRBV12-5 to TRBJ1-5, with D possibly matching TRBD1 (6 bases). The CDR3 is 18 amino acids. With 0 bases removed from V and 5 bases from J, the gap between germline ends came to 20 bases. CDR1 and CDR2 (germline): LGHNT, FRNRAP. CDR3 in DNA: TGTGCTAGTGGTTTGGTACGGTTTGGGGGGGCTGCCCATCAGCCCCAGCATTTT. This encodes CASGLVRFGGAAHQPQHF. Using reference TRBV12-5 and TRBJ1-5 for the parts outside the CDR3, the full variable domain is DARVTQTPRHKVTEMGQEVTMRCQPILGHNTVFWYRQTMMQGLELLAYFRNRAPLDDSGMPKDRFSAEMPDATLATLKIQPSEPRDSAVYFCASGLVRFGGAAHQPQHFGDGTRLSIL.

The chain carries TRBV6-5 and TRBJ2-1, with a possible D match to TRBD2 (6 bases). V was trimmed by 0 bases and J by 0 bases, leaving 9 bases between them. The CDR3 consists of 16 residues. CDR1 MNHEY and CDR2 SVGAGI come from the germline V gene. CDR3 protein: CASSYSPGSSYNEQFF. The CDR3 DNA is TGTGCCAGCAGTTACTCCCCCGGGAGCTCCTACAATGAGCAGTTCTTC.

The chain combines TRBV9 with TRBJ2-7; 8 nucleotides line up with TRBD2. Germline-derived CDR1 and CDR2 are SGDLS and YYNGEE. V shed 4 bases, J shed 6 bases, and the junction held 3 bases outside the gene matches. This CDR3 is 12 amino acids long. In nucleotides, the CDR3 is TGTGCCAGCAGCCCCGGGGGGGCCGAGCAGTACTTC. Its protein is CASSPGGAEQYF.

The rearrangement links TRBV2 to TRBJ1-1; a weak D match, TRBD1 (5 bases). Germline V gene lookup returns CDR1 SNHLY and CDR2 FYNNEI. V lost 4 bases and J 1 base, leaving 7 bases between the germline ends. The CDR3 runs to 13 residues. CDR3 region: CASSGQKNTEAFF. CDR3 DNA sequence: TGTGCCAGCAGTGGACAGAAGAACACTGAAGCTTTCTTT.

This sequence joins TRBV4-1 and TRBJ1-4; D is undetermined. This CDR3 is 18 amino acids long. CDR1 and CDR2 from the germline V gene are MGHRA and YSYEKL. Trimming removed 1 base from V and 3 bases from J, with 18 bases in between. This CDR3 reads CASSQGQLLIGANEKLFF. For the CDR3, the DNA is TGCGCCAGCAGCCAAGGCCAACTACTCATTGGGGCTAATGAAAAACTGTTTTTT.

The chain links TRBV12-2 to TRBJ1-6; TRBD1, the table's D call, was not compared with the DNA. TRBV12-2 is tagged as a pseudogene. The CDR3 length is 16 residues. CDR3 sequence (DNA): TGTGCAAGTCGCTTAGCTGGGACAGCTATTGGTTCACCCCTCCACTTT. As protein: CASRLAGTAIGSPLHF.

The chain links TRBV28 to TRBJ2-5; 12 nucleotides match TRBD2. V shed 5 bases and J 3 bases; nucleotides not matched to a gene: 4. Germline assignment: CDR1 MDHEN and CDR2 SYDVKM. This CDR3 spans 15 amino acids. CDR3 sequence (DNA): TGTGCCAGCAGTCTAGCGGGAGGGGGCAAAGAGACCCAGTACTTC. This gives the protein CASSLAGGGKETQYF.

The V gene is TRBV29-1, the J gene TRBJ2-3, with D perhaps matching TRBD1 or TRBD2 (5 bases each). CDR3 length: 15 residues. V lost 6 bases and J 3 bases, leaving 19 bases between the germline ends. The germline V gene has CDR1 SQVTM and CDR2 ANQGSEA. Here the CDR3 DNA reads TGCAGCGTCCTATTGACAGACCGGAGGACAGATACGCAGTATTTT. It codes for CSVLLTDRRTDTQYF.

Concerning this clone: Distinct nucleotide sequences in the sample also encode this CDR3. The CDR3 spells CASSLVSEQYF. CDR3 DNA: TGTGCCAGCAGCTTAGTTAGTGAGCAGTACTTC. The chain links TRBV7-2 to TRBJ2-7; no definite D call. CDR3 length equals 11 residues. Germline CDR1 and CDR2: SGHTA and FQGNSA. Deletions cut 1 base from V and 7 bases from J, with 5 bases between. Looking up the rest from reference TRBV7-2 and TRBJ2-7 gives the full variable domain: GAGVSQSPSNKVTEKGKDVELRCDPISGHTALYWYRQSLGQGLEFLIYFQGNSAPDKSGLPSDRFSAERTGGSVSTLTIQRTQQEDSAVYLCASSLVSEQYFGPGTRLTVT.

This chain links TRBV9 with TRBJ2-3; D call uncertain. The germline V gene has CDR1 SGDLS and CDR2 YYNGEE. CDR3 length: 14 residues. Between the trimmed V and J ends, which lost 2 bases and 1 base, there was a span of 8 bases. The CDR3 protein is CASSVLERTDTQYF. The CDR3, as DNA: TGTGCCAGCAGCGTGCTGGAACGCACAGATACGCAGTATTTT.

The V and J genes are TRBV5-1 and TRBJ1-2; 10 bases are a match to TRBD1. Trimming took 4 bases from V and 7 from J; bases not matched to a gene: 10. The CDR3 spans 15 residues. Per germline, CDR1 SGHRS and CDR2 YFSETQ. In DNA form, the CDR3 reads TGCGCCAGCAGCCCGGAGACAGGGGGCGTAGTTGGCTACACCTTC. Translating gives CASSPETGGVVGYTF.

The V gene is TRBV6-6, the J gene TRBJ1-2, with a possible D match to TRBD1 (6 bases). From germline, CDR1 is MNHNY and CDR2 SVGAGI (reference sequence). This CDR3 has 14 amino acids. Between the trimmed V and J ends, which lost 5 bases and 5 bases, there was a span of 15 bases. The CDR3 sequence: CASSPSTGTYGYTF. CDR3 DNA sequence: TGTGCCAGCAGTCCTTCTACAGGGACTTATGGCTACACCTTC.

This clone was observed a few times. The rearrangement joins TRBV5-1 to TRBJ2-5, with TRBD1 matching over 7 bases. V dropped 0 bases and J dropped 2; count of bases not matched to a gene: 4. The CDR3 contains 15 residues. CDR1 and CDR2 from the germline V gene are SGHRS and YFSETQ. CDR3 sequence (DNA): TGCGCCAGCAGCTTGGGGATGGGACAGCAAGAGACCCAGTACTTC. It is translated as CASSLGMGQQETQYF.

The V call is TRBV18, the J call TRBJ2-7, with D tentatively TRBD2 (5 bases). Germline V CDR1 and CDR2: KGHSH, LQKENI. Between the trimmed V and J ends, which lost 1 base and 5 bases, there was a span of 9 bases. The CDR3 totals 13 residues. The CDR3 loop is CASSPRESHEQYF. The CDR3, as DNA: TGTGCCAGCTCACCACGGGAGAGCCACGAGCAGTACTTC.